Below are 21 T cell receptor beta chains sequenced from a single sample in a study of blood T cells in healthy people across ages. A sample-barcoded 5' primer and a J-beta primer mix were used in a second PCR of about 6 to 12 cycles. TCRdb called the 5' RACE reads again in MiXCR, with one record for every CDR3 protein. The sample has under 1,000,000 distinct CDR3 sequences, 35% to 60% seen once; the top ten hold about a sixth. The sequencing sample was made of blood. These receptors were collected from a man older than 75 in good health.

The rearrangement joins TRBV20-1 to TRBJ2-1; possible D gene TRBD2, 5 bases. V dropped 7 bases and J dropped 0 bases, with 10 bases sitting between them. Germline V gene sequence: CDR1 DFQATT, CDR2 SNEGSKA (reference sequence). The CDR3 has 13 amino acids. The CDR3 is CSVGMSSYNEQFF. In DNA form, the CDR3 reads TGCAGTGTCGGGATGAGCTCCTACAATGAGCAGTTCTTC.

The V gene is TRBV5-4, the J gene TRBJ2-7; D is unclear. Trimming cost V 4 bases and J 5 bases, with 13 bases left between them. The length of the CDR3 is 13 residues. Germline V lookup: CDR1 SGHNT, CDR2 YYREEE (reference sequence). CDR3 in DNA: TGTGCCAGCAGCCCACTATCAGCAAACGAGCAGTACTTC. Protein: CASSPLSANEQYF.

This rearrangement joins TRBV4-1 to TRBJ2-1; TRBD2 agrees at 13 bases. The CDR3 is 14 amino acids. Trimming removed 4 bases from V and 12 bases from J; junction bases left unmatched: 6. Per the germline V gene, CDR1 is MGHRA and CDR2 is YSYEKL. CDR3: CASSLRLAGGGQFF. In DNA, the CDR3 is TGCGCCAGCAGCCTCAGACTAGCGGGAGGAGGGCAGTTCTTC.

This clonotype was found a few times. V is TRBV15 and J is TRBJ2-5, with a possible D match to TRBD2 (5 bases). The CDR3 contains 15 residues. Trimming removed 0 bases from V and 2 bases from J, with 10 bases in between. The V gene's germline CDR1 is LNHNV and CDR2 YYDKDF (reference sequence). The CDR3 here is CATSRDRGEQETQYF. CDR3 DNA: TGTGCCACCAGCAGAGATCGGGGAGAGCAAGAGACCCAGTACTTC.

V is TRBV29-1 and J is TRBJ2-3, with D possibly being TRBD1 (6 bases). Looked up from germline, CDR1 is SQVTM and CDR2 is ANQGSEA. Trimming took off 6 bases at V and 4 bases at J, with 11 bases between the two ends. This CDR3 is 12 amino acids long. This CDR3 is CSVGHRADTQYF. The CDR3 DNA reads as TGCAGCGTCGGCCACAGGGCAGATACGCAGTATTTT.

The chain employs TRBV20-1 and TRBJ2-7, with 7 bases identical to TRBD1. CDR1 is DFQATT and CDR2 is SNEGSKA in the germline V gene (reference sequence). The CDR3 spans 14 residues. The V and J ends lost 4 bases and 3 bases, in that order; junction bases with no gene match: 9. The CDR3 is CSANPGQRIYEQYF. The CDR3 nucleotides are TGCAGTGCTAATCCGGGACAGCGGATCTACGAGCAGTACTTC.

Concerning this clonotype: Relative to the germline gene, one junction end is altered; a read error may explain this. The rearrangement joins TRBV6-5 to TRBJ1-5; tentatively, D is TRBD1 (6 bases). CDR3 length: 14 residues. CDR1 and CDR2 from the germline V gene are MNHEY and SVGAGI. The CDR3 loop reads CTSRSGGRNQPQHF. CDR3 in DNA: TGTACCAGCAGATCCGGGGGCCGTAATCAGCCCCAGCATTTT.

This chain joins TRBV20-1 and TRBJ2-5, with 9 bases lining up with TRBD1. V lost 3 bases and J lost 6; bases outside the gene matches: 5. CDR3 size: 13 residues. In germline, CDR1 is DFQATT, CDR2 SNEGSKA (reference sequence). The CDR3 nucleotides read TGCAGTGCTAGCAGGGACAGGGTAAAGACCCAGTACTTC. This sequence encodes CSASRDRVKTQYF.

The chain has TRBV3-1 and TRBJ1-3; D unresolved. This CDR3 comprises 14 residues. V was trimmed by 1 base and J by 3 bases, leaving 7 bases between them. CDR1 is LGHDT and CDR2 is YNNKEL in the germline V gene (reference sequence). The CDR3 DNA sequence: TGTGCCAGCAGCCAAGTCTCTGGTGGAAACACCATATATTTT. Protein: CASSQVSGGNTIYF. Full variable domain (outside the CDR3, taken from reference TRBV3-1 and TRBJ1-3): DTAVSQTPKYLVTQMGNDKSIKCEQNLGHDTMYWYKQDSKKFLKIMFSYNNKELIINETVPNRFSPKSPDKAHLNLHINSLELGDSAVYFCASSQVSGGNTIYFGEGSWLTVV.

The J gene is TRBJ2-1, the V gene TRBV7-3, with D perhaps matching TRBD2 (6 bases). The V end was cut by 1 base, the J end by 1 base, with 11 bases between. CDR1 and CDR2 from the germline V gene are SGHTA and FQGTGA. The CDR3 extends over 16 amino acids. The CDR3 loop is CASSLSRDLSYNEQFF. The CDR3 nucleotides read TGTGCCAGCAGCTTAAGCCGGGACTTATCCTACAATGAGCAGTTCTTC.

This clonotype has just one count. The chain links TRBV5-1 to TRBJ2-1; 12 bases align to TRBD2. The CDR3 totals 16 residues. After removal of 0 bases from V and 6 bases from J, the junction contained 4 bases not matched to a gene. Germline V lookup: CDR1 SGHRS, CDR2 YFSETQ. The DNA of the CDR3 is TGCGCCAGCAGCTTGGGACTAGCGGGAGACCGCAATGAGCAGTTCTTC. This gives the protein CASSLGLAGDRNEQFF.

The CDR3 loop reads CSVVSSTHEQFF. CDR3 nucleotide sequence: TGCAGCGTTGTGAGTAGCACGCATGAGCAGTTCTTC. The rearrangement uses TRBV29-1 and TRBJ2-1; D is unresolved. The germline gives CDR1 SQVTM, CDR2 ANQGSEA. This CDR3 is 12 amino acids long. The V and J ends lost 4 bases and 8 bases respectively, with 12 bases between them.

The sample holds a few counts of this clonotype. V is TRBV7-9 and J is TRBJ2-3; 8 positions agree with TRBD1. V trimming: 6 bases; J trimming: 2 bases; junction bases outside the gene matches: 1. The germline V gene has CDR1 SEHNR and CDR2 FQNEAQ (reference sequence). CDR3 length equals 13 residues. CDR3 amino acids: CASRDRATDTQYF. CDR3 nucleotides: TGTGCCAGCAGGGACAGGGCCACAGATACGCAGTATTTT.

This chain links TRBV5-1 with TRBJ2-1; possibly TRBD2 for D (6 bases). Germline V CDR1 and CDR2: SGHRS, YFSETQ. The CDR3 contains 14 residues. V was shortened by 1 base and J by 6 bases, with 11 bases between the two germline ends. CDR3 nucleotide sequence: TGCGCCAGCAGCTTGTCCGGGAGCTCCAATGAGCAGTTCTTC. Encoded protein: CASSLSGSSNEQFF. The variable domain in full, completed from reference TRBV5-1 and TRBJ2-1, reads KAGVTQTPRYLIKTRGQQVTLSCSPISGHRSVSWYQQTPGQGLQFLFEYFSETQRNKGNFPGRFSGRQFSNSRSEMNVSTLELGDSALYLCASSLSGSSNEQFFGPGTRLTVL.

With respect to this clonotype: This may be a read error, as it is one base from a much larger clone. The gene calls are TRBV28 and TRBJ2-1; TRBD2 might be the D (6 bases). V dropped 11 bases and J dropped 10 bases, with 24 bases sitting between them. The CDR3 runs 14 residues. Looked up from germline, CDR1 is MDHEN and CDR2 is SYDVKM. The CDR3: CACHPIGGPYEQFF. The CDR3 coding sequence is TGTGCCTGCCATCCAATCGGAGGGCCCTACGAGCAGTTCTTC.

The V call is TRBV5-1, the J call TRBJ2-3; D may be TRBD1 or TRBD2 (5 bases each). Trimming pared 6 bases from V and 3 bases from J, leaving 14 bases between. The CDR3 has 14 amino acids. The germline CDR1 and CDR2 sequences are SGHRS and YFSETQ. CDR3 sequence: CASNRGVETDTQYF. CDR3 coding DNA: TGCGCCAGCAATAGGGGAGTAGAGACAGATACGCAGTATTTT.

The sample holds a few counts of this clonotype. In DNA, the CDR3 is TGTGCCAGCAGTTTCAGACAGGAAGCTTTCTTT. It specifies CASSFRQEAFF. The V call is TRBV28, the J call TRBJ1-1; tentative D call: TRBD1 (5 bases). Germline values: CDR1 MDHEN, CDR2 SYDVKM. This CDR3 comprises 11 residues. V was pared by 3 bases and J by 8 bases, with 7 bases between.

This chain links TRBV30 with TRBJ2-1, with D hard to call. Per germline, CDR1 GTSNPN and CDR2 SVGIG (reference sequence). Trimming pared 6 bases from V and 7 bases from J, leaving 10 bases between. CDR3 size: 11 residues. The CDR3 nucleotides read TGTGCCTGTAGCCTTCGGAATGAGCAGTTCTTC. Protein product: CACSLRNEQFF.

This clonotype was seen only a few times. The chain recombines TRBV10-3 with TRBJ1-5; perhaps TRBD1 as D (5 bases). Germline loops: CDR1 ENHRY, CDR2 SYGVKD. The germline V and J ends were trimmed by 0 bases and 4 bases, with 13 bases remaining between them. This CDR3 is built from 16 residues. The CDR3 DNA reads TGTGCCATCAGTGAGTCGAGAGGGGAGAGGAATCAGCCCCAGCATTTT. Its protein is CAISESRGERNQPQHF.

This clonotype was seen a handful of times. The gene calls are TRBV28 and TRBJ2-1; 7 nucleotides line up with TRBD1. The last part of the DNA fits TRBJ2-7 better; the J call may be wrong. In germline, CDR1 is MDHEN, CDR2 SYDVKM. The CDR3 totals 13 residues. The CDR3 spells CASSRTGYNEQYF. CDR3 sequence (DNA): TGTGCCAGCAGTAGGACAGGCTACAATGAGCAGTACTTC.

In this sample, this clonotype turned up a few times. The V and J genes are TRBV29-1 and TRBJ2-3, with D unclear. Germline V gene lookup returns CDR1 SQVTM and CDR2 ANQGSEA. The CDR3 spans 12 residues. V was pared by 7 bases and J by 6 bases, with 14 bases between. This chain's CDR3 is CSAGLNFDTQYF. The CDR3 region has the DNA TGCAGCGCAGGATTGAATTTCGATACGCAGTATTTT.